These T cell receptor beta chains were read from a single sample in a study of blood T cell repertoires in COVID-19. The assay was immunoSEQ multiplex PCR, and TCRdb's table has in-frame clones only and misses some. Altogether about 81,000 clones are present, about 90% being singletons, with the ten largest covering 4.8%. The sample comprised peripheral blood. The receptors derive from a woman aged 80 or over with acute or convalescent COVID-19. Both conserved end residues are part of each CDR3. The D gene is left open where the match is weak. Expanded clones get a size class; other rows say once, few or many, or leave the size out.

NA	NA	TRBV7-3	TRBJ1-1	TGTGCCAGCAGCTTGGACAGGAACACTGAAGCTTTCTTT	CASSLDRNTEAFF
NA	NA	TRBV10-3	TRBJ2-2	TGTGCCATCAGGCCCGGGGACTGGAACACCGGGGAGCTGTTTTTT	CAIRPGDWNTGELFF
NA	NA	TRBV19	TRBJ1-1	TGTGCCAGTAGTCCCCAGGGCATGAACACTGAAGCTTTCTTT	CASSPQGMNTEAFF
TRBD1	NA	TRBV20-1	TRBJ1-1	TGCAGTGCTGGGACAGGGGGCACAGCTTTCTTT	CSAGTGGTAFF
TRBD1	once	TRBV29-1	TRBJ1-1	TGCAGCGTTGATTGGACAGGGGCTTCTGAAGCTTTCTTT	CSVDWTGASEAFF
NA	NA	TRBV5-5	TRBJ1-3	TGTGCCAGCAGCCCGTCAGGGGTGCCTGGAAACACCATATATTTT	CASSPSGVPGNTIYF
NA	NA	TRBV27	TRBJ2-1	TGTGCCAGCAGTACTAGGGCCAGCACCTACAATGAGCAGTTCTTC	CASSTRASTYNEQFF
TRBD2	NA	TRBV19	TRBJ2-1	TGTGCCAGTAGTATAACTAGCGGGGAGCAGTTCTTC	CASSITSGEQFF
TRBD2	NA	TRBV5-4	TRBJ2-3	TGTGCCAGCAGCACTTACACTAGCGGCACTAGCACAGATACGCAGTATTTT	CASSTYTSGTSTDTQYF
NA	NA	TRBV3-1/TRBV3-2	TRBJ2-7	TGTGCCAGCAGCCAAGGACACTCCATCAACGAGCAGTACTTC	CASSQGHSINEQYF
NA	NA	TRBV20-1	TRBJ2-3	TGCAGTGCTAGTGTCCCGAGGGGCACAGATACGCAGTATTTT	CSASVPRGTDTQYF
TRBD1	once	TRBV6-5	TRBJ1-1	TGTGCCAGCAGCGGACAGGGGACGGGTACTGAAGCTTTCTTT	CASSGQGTGTEAFF
NA	NA	TRBV29-1	TRBJ1-1	TGCAGCGGGGAGAGGAGCAAGAACACTGAAGCTTTCTTT	CSGERSKNTEAFF
NA	NA	TRBV28	TRBJ2-7	TGTGCCAGCAGTTTCCAGGGTTTCCTCGAGCAGTACTTC	CASSFQGFLEQYF
NA	NA	TRBV19	TRBJ1-3	TGTGCCAGTAGAACCAAGGACAGTTTATCAGGAAACACCATATATTTT	CASRTKDSLSGNTIYF
NA	NA	TRBV5-1	TRBJ1-1	TGCGCCAGCAGCCTCAGGGTAGGGGGTATGAACACTGAAGCTTTCTTT	CASSLRVGGMNTEAFF
NA	NA	TRBV11-3	TRBJ1-1	TGTGCCAGCAGCCTAGGGAGGACTGAAGCTTTCTTT	CASSLGRTEAFF
NA	once	TRBV7-3	TRBJ2-3	TGTGCCAGCAGCTCAGGACTAAGCACAGATACGCAGTATTTT	CASSSGLSTDTQYF
TRBD2	NA	TRBV27	TRBJ2-1	TGTGCCAGCAGTTTTTGGCGGGAGTCACTTGAGCAGTTCTTC	CASSFWRESLEQFF
TRBD2	once	TRBV11-2	TRBJ2-7	TGTGCCAGCAGCTTAGACCAACTAGCGGTCAACTCCGGCGAGCAGTACTTC	CASSLDQLAVNSGEQYF
NA	NA	TRBV6-1	TRBJ2-7	TGTGCCAGCAGTGACGGGCCCCCGGGGTTTACTCCCGAGCAGTACTTC	CASSDGPPGFTPEQYF
TRBD1	NA	TRBV6-6	TRBJ1-3	TGTGCCAGCAGTAGACAGGGGGCGGGTGGAAACACCATATATTTT	CASSRQGAGGNTIYF
NA	NA	TRBV2	TRBJ1-2	TGTGCCAGCGGGGAGAGAAGGGAAGGCTACACCTTC	CASGERREGYTF
TRBD1	NA	TRBV6-5	TRBJ2-7	TGTGCCAGCCACTCCGGGACAGGGGTCTACGAGCAGTACTTC	CASHSGTGVYEQYF
NA	NA	TRBV30	TRBJ1-1	TGTGCCTGGATTCGGACAGCCGCGAACACTGAAGCTTTCTTT	CAWIRTAANTEAFF
NA	NA	TRBV5-6	TRBJ2-5	TGTGCCAGCAGCTCGACATTTTTAACGCACGGGGGTCGGGAAGAGACCCAGTACTTC	CASSSTFLTHGGREETQYF